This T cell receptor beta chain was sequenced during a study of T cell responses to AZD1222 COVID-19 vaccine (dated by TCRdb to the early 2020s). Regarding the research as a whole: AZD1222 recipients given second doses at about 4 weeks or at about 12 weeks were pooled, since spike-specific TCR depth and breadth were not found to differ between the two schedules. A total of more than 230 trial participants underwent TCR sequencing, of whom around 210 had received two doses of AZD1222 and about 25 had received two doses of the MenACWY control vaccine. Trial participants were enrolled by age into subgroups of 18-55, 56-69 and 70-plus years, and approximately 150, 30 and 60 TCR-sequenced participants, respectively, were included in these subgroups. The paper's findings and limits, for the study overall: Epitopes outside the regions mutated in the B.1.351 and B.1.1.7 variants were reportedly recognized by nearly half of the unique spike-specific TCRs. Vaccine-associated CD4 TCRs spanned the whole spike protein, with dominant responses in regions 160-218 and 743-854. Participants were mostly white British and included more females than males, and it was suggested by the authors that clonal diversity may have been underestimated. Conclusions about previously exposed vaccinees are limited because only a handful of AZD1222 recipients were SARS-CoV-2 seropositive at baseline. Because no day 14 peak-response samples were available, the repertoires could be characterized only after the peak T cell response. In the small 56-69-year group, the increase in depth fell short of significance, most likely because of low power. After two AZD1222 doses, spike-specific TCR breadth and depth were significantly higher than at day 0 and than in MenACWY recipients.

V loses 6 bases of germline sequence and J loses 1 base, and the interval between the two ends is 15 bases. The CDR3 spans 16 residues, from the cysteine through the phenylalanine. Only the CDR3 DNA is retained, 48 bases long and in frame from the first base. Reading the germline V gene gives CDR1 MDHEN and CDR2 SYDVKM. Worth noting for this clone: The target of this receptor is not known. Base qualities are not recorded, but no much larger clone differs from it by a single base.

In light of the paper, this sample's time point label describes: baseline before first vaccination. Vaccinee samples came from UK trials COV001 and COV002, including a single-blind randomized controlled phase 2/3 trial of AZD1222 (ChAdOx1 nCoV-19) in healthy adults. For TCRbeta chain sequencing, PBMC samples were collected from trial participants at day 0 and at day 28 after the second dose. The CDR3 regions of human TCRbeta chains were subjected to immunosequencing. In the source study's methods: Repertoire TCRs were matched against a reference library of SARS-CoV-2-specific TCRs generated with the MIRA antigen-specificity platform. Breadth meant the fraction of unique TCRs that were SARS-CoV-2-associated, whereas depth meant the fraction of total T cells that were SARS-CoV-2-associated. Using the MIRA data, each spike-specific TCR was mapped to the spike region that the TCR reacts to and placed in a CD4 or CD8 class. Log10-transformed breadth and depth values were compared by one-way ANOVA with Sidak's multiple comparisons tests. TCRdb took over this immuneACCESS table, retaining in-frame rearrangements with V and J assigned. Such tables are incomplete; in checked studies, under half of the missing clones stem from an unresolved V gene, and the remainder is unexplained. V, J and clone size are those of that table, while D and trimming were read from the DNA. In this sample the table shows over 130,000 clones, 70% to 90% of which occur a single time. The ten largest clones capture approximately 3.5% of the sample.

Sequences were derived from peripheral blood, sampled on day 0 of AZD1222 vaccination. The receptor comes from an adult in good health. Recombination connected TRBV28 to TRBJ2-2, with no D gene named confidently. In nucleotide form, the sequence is TGTGCCAGCAGCCTAGACATCTTCGGGAACACCGGGGAGCTGTTTTTT. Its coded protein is CASSLDIFGNTGELFF.